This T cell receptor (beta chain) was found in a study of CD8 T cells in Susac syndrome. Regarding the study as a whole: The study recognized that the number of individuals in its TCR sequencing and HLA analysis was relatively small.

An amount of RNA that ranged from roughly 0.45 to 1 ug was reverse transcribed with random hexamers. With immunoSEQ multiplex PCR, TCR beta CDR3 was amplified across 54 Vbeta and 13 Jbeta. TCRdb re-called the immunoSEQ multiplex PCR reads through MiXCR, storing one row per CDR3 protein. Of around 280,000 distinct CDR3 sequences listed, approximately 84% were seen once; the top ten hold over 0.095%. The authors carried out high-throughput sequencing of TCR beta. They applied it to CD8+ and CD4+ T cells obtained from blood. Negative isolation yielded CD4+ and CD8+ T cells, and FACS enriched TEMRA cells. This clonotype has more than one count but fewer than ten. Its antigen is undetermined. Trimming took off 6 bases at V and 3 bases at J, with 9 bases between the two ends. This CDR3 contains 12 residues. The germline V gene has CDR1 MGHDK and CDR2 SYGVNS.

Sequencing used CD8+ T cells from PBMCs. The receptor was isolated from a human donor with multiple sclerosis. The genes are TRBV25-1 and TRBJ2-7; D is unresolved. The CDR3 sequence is CASSVTVYEQYF. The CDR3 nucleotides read TGTGCCAGCAGCGTTACAGTCTACGAGCAGTACTTC.